This TCR beta chain was documented in a study of CD8+ T cells in alopecia areata. The sequencing template was cDNA reverse transcribed from extracted RNA. Using immunoSEQ multiplex PCR, the repertoire was profiled, and TCRdb retains in-frame clones only, with some absent. The sample records about 94,000 clones, about two thirds being singletons. The germline CDR1 and CDR2 sequences are LGHNA and YSLEER. The V end lost 0 bases, the J end lost 10 bases, and 12 bases lay between the germline ends. The CDR3 extends over 13 amino acids. The treatment denotes: oral pan-JAK inhibitor, 5-10 mg twice daily. Sequencing used CD8+ T cells sorted from blood, obtained at approximately week 42, from a patient treated with tofacitinib. The sequence was obtained from a human donor with alopecia areata. V is TRBV4-3 and J is TRBJ1-1, with D possibly being TRBD1 (5 bases). In DNA, the CDR3 is TGCGCCAGCAGCCAAGAAGGCCGGGGGGGAGCTTTCTTT. This gives the protein CASSQEGRGGAFF.